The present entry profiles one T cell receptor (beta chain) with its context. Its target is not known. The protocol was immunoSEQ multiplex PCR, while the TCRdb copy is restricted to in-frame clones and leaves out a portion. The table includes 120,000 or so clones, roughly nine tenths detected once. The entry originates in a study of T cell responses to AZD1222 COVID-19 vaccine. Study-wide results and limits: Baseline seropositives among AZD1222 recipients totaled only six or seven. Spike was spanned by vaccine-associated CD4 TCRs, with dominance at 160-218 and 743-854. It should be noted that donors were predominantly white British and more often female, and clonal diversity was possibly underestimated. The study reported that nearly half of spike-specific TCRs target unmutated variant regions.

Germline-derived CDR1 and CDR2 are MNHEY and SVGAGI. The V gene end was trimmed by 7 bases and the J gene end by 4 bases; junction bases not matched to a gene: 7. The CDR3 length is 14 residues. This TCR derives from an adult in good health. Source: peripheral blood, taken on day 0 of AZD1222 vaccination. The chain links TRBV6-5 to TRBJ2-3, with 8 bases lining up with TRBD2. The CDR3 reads CASMTSGGADTQYF. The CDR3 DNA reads TGTGCCAGCATGACCAGCGGGGGCGCAGATACGCAGTATTTT.